This section outlines one T cell receptor (beta chain) sequence together with its context. Its antigen is not yet known. No base qualities exist here, and no much larger clone lies one base off it. The germline ends are 13 bases apart after V is trimmed by 5 bases and J by 11 bases. The CDR3 spans 13 residues, from the cysteine through the phenylalanine. CDR3 DNA is the only sequence kept; it has 39 bases, read in frame from the first base. The sample is drawn from a study of control samples from healthy donors and cancer patients (TCRdb year 2020). Libraries were made using the immunoSEQ multiplex PCR assay. Imported from immuneACCESS, the table was reduced by TCRdb to in-frame sequences with V and J called. These copies leave out some clones; in studies compared against another copy, an unresolved V gene accounts for under half, and the cause of the remainder is not known. The sample profile shows around 170,000 clones; 90% of them were found once. Clones ranked in the top ten supply just over 1.4% of the sample.

The V gene is TRBV12-3 or TRBV12-4 and the J gene is TRBJ1-6, with a tentative D gene TRBD1 over 5 matching bases. Input material: blood. The TCR was taken from a woman in her forties or fifties in good health. CDR3 region: CASSPGRPAPLHF. In nucleotide form, the sequence is TGTGCCAGCAGTCCGGGACGGCCTGCACCCCTCCACTTT.